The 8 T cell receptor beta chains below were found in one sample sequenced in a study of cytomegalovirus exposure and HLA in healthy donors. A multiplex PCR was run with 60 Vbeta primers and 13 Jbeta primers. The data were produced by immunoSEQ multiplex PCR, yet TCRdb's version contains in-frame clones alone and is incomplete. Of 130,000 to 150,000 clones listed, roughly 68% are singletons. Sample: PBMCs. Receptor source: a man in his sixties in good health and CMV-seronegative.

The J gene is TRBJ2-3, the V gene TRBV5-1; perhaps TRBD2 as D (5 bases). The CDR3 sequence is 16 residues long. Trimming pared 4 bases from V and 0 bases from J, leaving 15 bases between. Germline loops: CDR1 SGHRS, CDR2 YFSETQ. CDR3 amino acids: CASSLTSGASTDTQYF. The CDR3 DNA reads TGCGCCAGCAGCCTGACGAGCGGAGCTAGCACAGATACGCAGTATTTT.

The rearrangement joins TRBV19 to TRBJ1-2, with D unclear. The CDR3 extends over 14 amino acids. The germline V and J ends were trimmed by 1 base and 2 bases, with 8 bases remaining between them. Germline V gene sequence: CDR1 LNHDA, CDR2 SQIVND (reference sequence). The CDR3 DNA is TGTGCCAGTAGTATAGTAGCAGCCAACTATGGCTACACCTTC. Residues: CASSIVAANYGYTF. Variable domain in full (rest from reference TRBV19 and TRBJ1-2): DGGITQSPKYLFRKEGQNVTLSCEQNLNHDAMYWYRQDPGQGLRLIYYSQIVNDFQKGDIAEGYSVSREKKESFPLTVTSAQKNPTAFYLCASSIVAANYGYTFGSGTRLTVV.

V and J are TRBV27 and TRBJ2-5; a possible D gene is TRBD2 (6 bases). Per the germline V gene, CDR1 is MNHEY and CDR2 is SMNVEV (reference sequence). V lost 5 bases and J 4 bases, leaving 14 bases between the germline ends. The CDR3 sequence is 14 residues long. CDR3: CASSTSGVGETQYF. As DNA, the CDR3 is TGTGCCAGCAGTACCTCGGGAGTCGGAGAGACCCAGTACTTC.

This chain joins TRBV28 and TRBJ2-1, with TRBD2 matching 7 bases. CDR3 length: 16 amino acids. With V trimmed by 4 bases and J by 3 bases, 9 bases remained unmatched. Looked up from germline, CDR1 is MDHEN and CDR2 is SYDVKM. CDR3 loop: CASSSPGRIFYNEQFF. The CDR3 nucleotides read TGTGCCAGCAGTTCCCCCGGGAGGATTTTCTACAATGAGCAGTTCTTC.

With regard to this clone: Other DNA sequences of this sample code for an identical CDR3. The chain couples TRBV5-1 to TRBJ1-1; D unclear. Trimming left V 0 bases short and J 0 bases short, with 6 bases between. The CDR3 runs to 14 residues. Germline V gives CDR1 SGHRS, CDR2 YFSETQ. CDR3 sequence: CASSLASMNTEAFF. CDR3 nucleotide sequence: TGCGCCAGCAGCTTGGCCTCTATGAACACTGAAGCTTTCTTT.

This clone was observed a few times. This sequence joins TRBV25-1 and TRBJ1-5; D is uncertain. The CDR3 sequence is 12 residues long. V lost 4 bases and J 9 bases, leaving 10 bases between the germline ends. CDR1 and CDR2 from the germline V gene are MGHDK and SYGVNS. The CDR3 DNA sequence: TGTGCCAGCAGTGTCGGAGAGAGGCCCCAGCATTTT. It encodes CASSVGERPQHF.

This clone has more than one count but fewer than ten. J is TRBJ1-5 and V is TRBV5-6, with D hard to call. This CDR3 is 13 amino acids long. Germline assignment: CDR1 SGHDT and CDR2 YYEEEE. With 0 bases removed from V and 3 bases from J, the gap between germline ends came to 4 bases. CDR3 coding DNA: TGTGCCAGCAGCTTGGATAACAATCAGCCCCAGCATTTT. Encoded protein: CASSLDNNQPQHF.

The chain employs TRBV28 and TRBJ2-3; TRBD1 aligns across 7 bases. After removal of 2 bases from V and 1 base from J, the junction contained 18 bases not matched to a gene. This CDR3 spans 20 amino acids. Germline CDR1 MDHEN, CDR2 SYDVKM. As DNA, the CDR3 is TGTGCCAGCAGTTTAGTTCGAGGAGAAACCGGGACAGAGGGCACAGATACGCAGTATTTT. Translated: CASSLVRGETGTEGTDTQYF.